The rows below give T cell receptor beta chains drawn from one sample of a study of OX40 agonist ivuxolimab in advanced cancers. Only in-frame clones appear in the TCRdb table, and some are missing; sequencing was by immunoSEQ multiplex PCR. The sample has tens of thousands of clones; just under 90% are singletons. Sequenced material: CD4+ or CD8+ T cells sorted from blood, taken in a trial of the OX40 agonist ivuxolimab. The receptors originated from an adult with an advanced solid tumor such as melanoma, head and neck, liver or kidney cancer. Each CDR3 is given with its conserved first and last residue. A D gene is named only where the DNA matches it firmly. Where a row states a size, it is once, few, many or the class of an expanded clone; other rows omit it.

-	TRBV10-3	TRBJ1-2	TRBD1	CAMRQGAGYGYTF	TGTGCCATGAGACAGGGGGCGGGCTATGGCTACACCTTC
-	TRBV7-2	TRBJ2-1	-	CASSYANGRYNEQFF	TGTGCCAGCAGCTACGCTAACGGTCGTTACAATGAGCAGTTCTTC
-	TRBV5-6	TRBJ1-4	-	CASSFWAATNEKLFF	TGTGCCAGCAGCTTTTGGGCAGCAACTAATGAAAAACTGTTTTTT
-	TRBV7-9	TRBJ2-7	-	CASSLTYEQYF	TGTGCCAGCAGTCTAACTTACGAGCAGTACTTC
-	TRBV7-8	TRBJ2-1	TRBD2	CASSGTGTRRVNEQFF	TGTGCCAGCAGCGGAACCGGGACTAGGAGAGTCAATGAGCAGTTCTTC
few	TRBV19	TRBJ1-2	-	CASFAAGIPFDGYTF	TGTGCCAGCTTTGCGGCAGGGATCCCCTTCGATGGCTACACCTTC
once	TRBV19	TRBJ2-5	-	CASRSAGGQETQYF	TGTGCCAGTAGGTCTGCCGGGGGACAAGAGACCCAGTACTTC
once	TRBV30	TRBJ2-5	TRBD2	CAWRSFPIAGAQETQYF	TGTGCCTGGAGGTCTTTCCCCATTGCGGGAGCACAAGAGACCCAGTACTTC
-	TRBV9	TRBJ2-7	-	CASSVGPSSYEQYF	TGTGCCAGCAGCGTAGGTCCGAGCTCCTACGAGCAGTACTTC
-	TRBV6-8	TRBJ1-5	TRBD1	CASSSTGPWQPQHF	TGTGCCAGCAGTTCGACAGGGCCATGGCAGCCCCAGCATTTT
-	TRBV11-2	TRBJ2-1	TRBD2	CASSTTSGSTNEQFF	TGTGCCAGCAGCACGACTAGCGGGAGTACCAATGAGCAGTTCTTC
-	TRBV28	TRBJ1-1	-	CASSLLEGNTEAFF	TGTGCCAGCAGTTTGCTTGAGGGCAACACTGAAGCTTTCTTT
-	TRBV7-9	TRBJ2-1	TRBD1	CASSTGQGSIVEQFF	TGTGCCAGCAGTACCGGACAGGGGAGTATCGTTGAGCAGTTCTTC
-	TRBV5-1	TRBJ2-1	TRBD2	CASSARTSGSDEQFF	TGCGCCAGCAGCGCCAGGACTAGCGGGAGTGATGAGCAGTTCTTC
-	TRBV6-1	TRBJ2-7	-	CASSTRREASYEQYF	TGTGCCAGCAGTACCCGTCGAGAAGCAAGCTACGAGCAGTACTTC
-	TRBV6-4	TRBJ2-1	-	CASSREQTNEQFF	TGTGCCAGCAGCCGGGAACAAACCAATGAGCAGTTCTTC
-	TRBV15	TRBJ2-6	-	CATSRGRAAGANVLTF	TGTGCCACCAGCAGAGGGAGGGCTGCTGGGGCCAACGTCCTGACTTTC
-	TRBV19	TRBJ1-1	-	CASSISGRMKNTEAFF	TGTGCCAGTAGTATTTCGGGACGGATGAAGAACACTGAAGCTTTCTTT
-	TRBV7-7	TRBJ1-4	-	CASSLARARGPSCNEKLFF	TGTGCTAGCAGCTTAGCGAGGGCCAGGGGCCCTTCTTGTAATGAAAAACTGTTTTTT
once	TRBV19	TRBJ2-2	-	CASSIPTGRDTGELFF	TGTGCCAGTAGTATCCCTACAGGTCGCGACACCGGGGAGCTGTTTTTT
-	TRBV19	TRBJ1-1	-	CASSIRTGRAYTEAFF	TGTGCCAGTAGTATACGGACGGGGAGGGCATACACTGAAGCTTTCTTT
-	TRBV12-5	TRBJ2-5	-	CASGFGETQYF	TGTGCTAGTGGTTTCGGGGAGACCCAGTACTTC
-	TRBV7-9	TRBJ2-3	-	CASSAISSTDTQYF	TGTGCCAGCAGCGCCATTTCTAGCACAGATACGCAGTATTTT
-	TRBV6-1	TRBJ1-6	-	CASSPREGGNSPLHF	TGTGCCAGCAGTCCTCGAGAAGGCGGGAATTCACCCCTCCACTTT